The T cell receptor (beta chain) described here comes from a study of cytotoxic CD8 clonotypes in ibrutinib-treated CLL (dated by TCRdb to about 2021). Background on the whole study: The cohort was composed of 11 relapsed/refractory and about 15 treatment-naive patients; IGHV unmutated status was identified in approximately 17 patients. Of the approximately 86 people in the trial, 25 to 30 had longitudinal samples available. Responses were partial in approximately 24 patients and complete in 2; after median 68 months follow-up, around 14 stayed in remission and 12 progressed. On average, each sample had 255,043 productive templates and tens of thousands of productive rearrangements. Samples at response were collected after a median of about 12 months of treatment, with a range of roughly 6 to 40 months. Cryopreserved peripheral blood mononuclear cells were collected before treatment, at response, and at either disease progression or sustained remission. Every remission and progressive disease sample was obtained while ibrutinib was still being received by the patients.

Each clonotype received, on average, 10x coverage in deep resolution sequencing performed on a MiSeq, where the target depth lay between 1 in 1 million and 1 in 200,000 T cells. TCR beta libraries were generated with the immunoSEQ hsTCRB Kit. Under the source paper's analysis protocol: The data were analyzed with ImmunoSEQ Analyzer and ImmunoSEQ Data Assistant, and V, D and J gene assignments followed IMGT definitions. Clonality, with values ranging from 0 to 1, was calculated as one minus the normalized Shannon entropy of productive rearrangement frequencies. Only overrepresented clonotypes making up at least 0.05% of the repertoire of each patient were included in the public clonotype analysis. Thirteen age-matched healthy donor repertoires from immuneACCESS were used as controls for clonality. What TCRdb holds here is the immuneACCESS table cut down to in-frame rearrangements. Part of the clones is not present; checked against another copy, under half of the missing clones reflect an unresolved V gene, and the others are unexplained. V, J and clone size are those of that table, while D and trimming were read from the DNA. This sample lists about 36,000 clones; 71% were detected once. About a sixth of the sample lies in the top ten.

Overall results and qualifications from the work: Clonality increased at ibrutinib response, stayed stable in sustained remission, and fell back toward baseline at progression. Sustained-remission and progressing patients did not have matched sampling times, and lymph node repertoires were not examined. Public clonotypes were rare and either shrank or stayed stable during treatment, and the rise in clonality at ibrutinib response reflected expansion of private clonotypes. At baseline, clonality was higher than in age-matched healthy donors and showed a strong correlation with circulating CD8+ T-cell counts.

V is clipped by 6 bases and J by 5 bases, and the sequence between their germline boundaries is 19 bases long. The germline V gene (reference sequence) provides CDR1 LNHDA and CDR2 SQIVND. CDR3 length: 15 amino acids, cysteine to phenylalanine. Only the CDR3 DNA is retained, 45 bases long and in frame from the first base. The time point label, as the study defines it: progressive disease on ibrutinib. For TCR beta library preparation, 1.5 to 2 micrograms of genomic DNA were extracted from the cryopreserved PBMCs. Longitudinal blood samples from CLL patients on ibrutinib monotherapy underwent high-throughput TCR beta sequencing. The patients were enrolled in a single-center, open-label phase 2 trial of ibrutinib monotherapy. As for this clone: Its recognized antigen is unknown. Nothing much larger sits one base from this clone, and base qualities are not available.

The chain is made from TRBV19 and TRBJ2-5, with no D gene named confidently. This sample comprised PBMCs, obtained at disease progression, from a patient treated with ibrutinib. This TCR was recovered from a human donor with chronic lymphocytic leukemia. The base sequence is TGTGCCAGTAGAATGAGCCAATCCAAAATCGAGACCCAGTACTTC. The translation is CASRMSQSKIETQYF.